The next 18 T cell receptor beta chains were all read from a single sample in a study of shared clonotypes between healthy human individuals. Method: immunoSEQ multiplex PCR; TCRdb's copy keeps in-frame clones and lacks some. The repertoire holds around 1,000,000 clones, with around three quarters as singletons. The sample consisted of memory CD4+ T cells from PBMCs. Sample subset: CD45RA-negative fraction. The receptors stem from a man aged 18-30 years in good health. Some clones in this sample may be carry-over from other donors' samples.

The CDR3: CASSPAVSYEQYF. CDR3 coding DNA: TGTGCCAGCAGCCCAGCGGTCTCCTACGAGCAGTACTTC. V is TRBV28 and J is TRBJ2-7, with D possibly being TRBD2 (5 bases). Trimming took off 6 bases at V and 0 bases at J, with 9 bases between the two ends. CDR3 length: 13 amino acids. The germline CDR1 and CDR2 sequences are MDHEN and SYDVKM.

The rearrangement joins TRBV6-5 to TRBJ1-1; no clear D gene. CDR3 length: 14 residues. Germline assignment: CDR1 MNHEY and CDR2 SVGAGI. The germline V and J ends were trimmed by 2 bases and 4 bases, with 11 bases remaining between them. The CDR3 reads CASSYRPDLTEAFF. Written as DNA, the CDR3 is TGTGCCAGCAGTTACCGACCGGATCTCACTGAAGCTTTCTTT.

V usage is TRBV29-1 and J usage is TRBJ2-1, with unresolved D. CDR3 length: 12 amino acids. V was clipped by 6 bases and J by 5 bases, with 11 bases between them. Germline V gene lookup returns CDR1 SQVTM and CDR2 ANQGSEA. This CDR3 reads CSVMAADNEQFF. For the CDR3, the DNA is TGCAGCGTCATGGCCGCGGACAATGAGCAGTTCTTC.

V gene TRBV6-6 combines with J gene TRBJ2-7, with D unresolved. CDR3 length: 16 amino acids. V shed 5 bases and J shed 0 bases, with 17 bases lying between them. The V gene's germline CDR1 is MNHNY and CDR2 SVGAGI (reference sequence). This chain's CDR3 is CASSHERITSSYEQYF. CDR3 bases: TGTGCCAGCAGTCACGAACGAATTACCAGCTCCTACGAGCAGTACTTC.

The chain has TRBV4-2 and TRBJ2-2; D not certain. The ends were cut back, 1 base at V and 4 bases at J, with 7 bases in the middle. From germline, CDR1 is LGHNA and CDR2 YNFKEQ. CDR3 length: 14 amino acids. CDR3 DNA sequence: TGTGCCAGCAGCCAAGCGGACGTCACCGGGGAGCTGTTTTTT. Translation gives CASSQADVTGELFF.

The chain recombines TRBV5-1 with TRBJ1-4; no firm D call. Between the trimmed V and J ends, which lost 0 bases and 5 bases, there was a span of 11 bases. The CDR3 is 15 residues long. Germline CDR1 reads SGHRS; CDR2 reads YFSETQ. CDR3: CASSLGGRGNEKLFF. The CDR3 DNA follows: TGCGCCAGCAGCTTGGGTGGGCGCGGGAATGAAAAACTGTTTTTT.

As for this clone: One base away lies a much larger clone, so this may be a sequencing read error. Other DNA sequences in the sample encode the same CDR3. The V call is TRBV6-5, the J call TRBJ1-1; a possible D gene is TRBD1 (6 bases). Germline V gene data show CDR1 as MNHEY and CDR2 as SVGAGI. There are 13 residues in the CDR3. Trimming removed 6 bases from V and 0 bases from J, with 8 bases in between. The CDR3 sequence: CASSRQVNTEAFF. As DNA, the CDR3 is TGTGCCAGCAGCCGACAGGTGAACACTGAAGCTTTCTTT.

V gene TRBV7-9 combines with J gene TRBJ1-1; tentatively, D is TRBD1 (6 bases). Trimming took 4 bases from V and 5 from J, leaving 17 bases between them. Germline CDR1 reads SEHNR; CDR2 reads FQNEAQ (reference sequence). This CDR3 is 15 amino acids long. The CDR3 DNA follows: TGTGCCAGCAGCTCAATGGCAGGGGTGGGGACTGAAGCTTTCTTT. It yields the protein CASSSMAGVGTEAFF. Combining the CDR3 with reference TRBV7-9 and TRBJ1-1 gives the whole variable domain DTGVSQNPRHKITKRGQNVTFRCDPISEHNRLYWYRQTLGQGPEFLTYFQNEAQLEKSRLLSDRFSAERPKGSFSTLEIQRTEQGDSAMYLCASSSMAGVGTEAFFGQGTRLTVV.

As for this clone: Other DNA sequences in this specimen translate into the identical CDR3. V gene TRBV29-1 combines with J gene TRBJ2-7; no clear D. This CDR3 is 11 amino acids long. Deletions cut 6 bases from V and 5 bases from J, with 11 bases between. Germline lookup yields CDR1 SQVTM and CDR2 ANQGSEA. In nucleotides, the CDR3 is TGCAGCGTCCAGACTGGCGACGAGCAGTACTTC. This translates into CSVQTGDEQYF.

The gene calls are TRBV11-2 and TRBJ2-7; 7 bases align to TRBD1. Trimming took 5 bases from V and 5 from J; bases not matched to a gene: 9. The germline CDR1 and CDR2 sequences are SGHAT and FQNNGV. The CDR3 is 14 amino acids. The CDR3 region is CASSPRQGSHEQYF. In DNA, the CDR3 is TGTGCCAGCAGCCCCCGACAGGGAAGCCACGAGCAGTACTTC.

With regard to this clone: This same CDR3 is encoded by further DNA sequences in the sample. The chain has TRBV7-2 and TRBJ2-5, with no clear D. Looked up from germline, CDR1 is SGHTA and CDR2 is FQGNSA. The CDR3 sequence is 14 residues long. Trimming cost V 1 base and J 1 base, with 7 bases left between them. The CDR3, as DNA: TGTGCCAGCAGCTTAGGCCGGACCCAAGAGACCCAGTACTTC. Encoded protein: CASSLGRTQETQYF.

This chain uses TRBV29-1 with TRBJ2-1; D may match TRBD1 or TRBD2 (7 bases each). This CDR3 contains 14 residues. Between the trimmed V and J ends, which lost 7 bases and 6 bases, there was a span of 19 bases. Germline loops: CDR1 SQVTM, CDR2 ANQGSEA. The CDR3 nucleotides are TGCAGCGCGAGGGAGGGGCAGGGGGTCAATGAGCAGTTCTTC. Translation gives CSAREGQGVNEQFF.

This rearrangement joins TRBV4-2 to TRBJ2-6; 7 nucleotides match TRBD1. After removal of 3 bases from V and 0 bases from J, the junction contained 14 bases not matched to a gene. Germline V lookup: CDR1 LGHNA, CDR2 YNFKEQ. The CDR3 consists of 20 residues. The CDR3 DNA is TGTGCCAGCAGCCAGGCCGAAGGGGACAGAGGAAGCTCTGGGGCCAACGTCCTGACTTTC. Translated: CASSQAEGDRGSSGANVLTF.

This clone showed up just a few times. J is TRBJ1-5 and V is TRBV7-9, with D hard to call. Germline-derived CDR1 and CDR2 are SEHNR and FQNEAQ (reference sequence). Between the trimmed V and J ends, which lost 3 bases and 7 bases, there was a span of 7 bases. CDR3 length: 12 amino acids. The CDR3 nucleotides are TGTGCCAGCAGCTTTACGGCCCAGCCCCAGCATTTT. Its translation is CASSFTAQPQHF.

The chain links TRBV25-1 to TRBJ2-7; 7 bases map to TRBD1. The CDR3 runs to 17 residues. Per the germline V gene, CDR1 is MGHDK and CDR2 is SYGVNS. V dropped 2 bases and J dropped 3; count of bases not matched to a gene: 13. The CDR3 coding sequence is TGTGCCAGCAGTGAAAGGAACAGGGGACCTGATAGCTACGAGCAGTACTTC. It yields the protein CASSERNRGPDSYEQYF.

The chain employs TRBV29-1 and TRBJ1-1, with a weak D call TRBD1 (5 bases). The V gene's germline CDR1 is SQVTM and CDR2 ANQGSEA. CDR3 length: 15 amino acids. Trimming cost V 7 bases and J 5 bases, with 23 bases left between them. The CDR3 DNA sequence: TGCAGCGGGAACAGCCATGGGGAGGGACTTACTGAAGCTTTCTTT. This gives the protein CSGNSHGEGLTEAFF.

The genes are TRBV30 and TRBJ1-2; 8 bases align to TRBD1. The CDR3 consists of 13 residues. The germline CDR1 and CDR2 sequences are GTSNPN and SVGIG (reference sequence). V lost 4 bases and J lost 6; bases outside the gene matches: 7. CDR3 sequence (DNA): TGTGCCTGGACCCGGACAGGGACAGATGGCTACACCTTC. The encoded protein is CAWTRTGTDGYTF.

This clone showed up just once. V and J are TRBV18 and TRBJ2-7; D not resolved. V lost 2 bases to trimming and J lost 3 bases, with 8 bases between them. Germline V gene data show CDR1 as KGHSH and CDR2 as LQKENI. This CDR3 comprises 13 residues. CDR3 region: CASSPYGSYEQYF. As DNA, the CDR3 is TGTGCCAGCTCACCATACGGTAGCTACGAGCAGTACTTC.